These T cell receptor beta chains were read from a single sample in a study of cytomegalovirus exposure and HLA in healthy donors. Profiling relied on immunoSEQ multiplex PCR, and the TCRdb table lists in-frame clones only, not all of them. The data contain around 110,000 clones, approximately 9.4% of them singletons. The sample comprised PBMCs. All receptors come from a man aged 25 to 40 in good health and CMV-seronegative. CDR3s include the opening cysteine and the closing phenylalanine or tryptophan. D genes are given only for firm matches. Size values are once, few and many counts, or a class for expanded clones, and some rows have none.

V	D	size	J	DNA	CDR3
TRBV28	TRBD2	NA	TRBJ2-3	TGTGCCAGCAGTCCATATGGGGGGACTAGCGGAAGAAGCACAGATACGCAGTATTTT	CASSPYGGTSGRSTDTQYF
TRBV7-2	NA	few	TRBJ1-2	TGTGCCAGCAGATCAACAGGGCGAGGCTACACCTTC	CASRSTGRGYTF
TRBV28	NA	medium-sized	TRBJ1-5	TGTGCCAGCAGTGGGACGGGAGGGGGACAGCCCCAGCATTTT	CASSGTGGGQPQHF
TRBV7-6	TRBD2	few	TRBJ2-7	TGTGCCAGCAGCTGGGGAGCGGGAGTGGACGAGCAGTACTTC	CASSWGAGVDEQYF
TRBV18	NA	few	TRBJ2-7	TGTGCCAGCTCACCACCGACGGCGGAAGGTCGGGGGGAGCAGTACTTC	CASSPPTAEGRGEQYF
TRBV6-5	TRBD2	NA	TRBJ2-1	TGTGCCAGCAGTTACTCCATGGCGGGGGGATACAATGAGCAGTTCTTC	CASSYSMAGGYNEQFF
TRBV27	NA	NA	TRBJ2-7	TGTGCCAGGAGTACCAGGTTATCCTACGAGCAGTACTTC	CARSTRLSYEQYF
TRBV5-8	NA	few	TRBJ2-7	TGTGCCAGCAGCTTGGATTTCGCAGGGCCCTACGAGCAGTACTTC	CASSLDFAGPYEQYF
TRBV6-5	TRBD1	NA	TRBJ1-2	TGTGCCAGCAGTACCCCGGGACAGGTTAACTATGGCTACACCTTC	CASSTPGQVNYGYTF
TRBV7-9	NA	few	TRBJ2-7	TGTGCCAGCAGCTTACTCAGCGGGACACCCGGAACAGCTCAGCAGTACTTC	CASSLLSGTPGTAQQYF
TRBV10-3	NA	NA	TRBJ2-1	TGTGCCACCACCGGAGCAGCCTACAATGAGCAGTTCTTC	CATTGAAYNEQFF
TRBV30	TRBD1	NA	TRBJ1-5	TGTGCCTGGAGTGCGACAGGGGAGGTCCAGCATTTT	CAWSATGEVQHF
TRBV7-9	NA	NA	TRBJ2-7	TGTGCCAGCAGCTTAGAGGAGACCAGCTCCTACGAGCAGTACTTC	CASSLEETSSYEQYF
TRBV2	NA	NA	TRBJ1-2	TGTGCCAGCTCAACCCAGGGCAGACGAGGCTACACCTTC	CASSTQGRRGYTF
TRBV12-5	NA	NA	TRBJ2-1	TGTGCTAGTGGTTTGCCCGGGACACCGGAGCAGTTCTTC	CASGLPGTPEQFF
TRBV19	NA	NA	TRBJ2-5	TGTGCCAGTAGTCCCCGACTGCTACAAGAGACCCAGTACTTC	CASSPRLLQETQYF
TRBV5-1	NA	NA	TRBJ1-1	TGCGCCAGCAGCTTGGGGCAGGGTGAAGAAGTCTTT	CASSLGQGEEVF
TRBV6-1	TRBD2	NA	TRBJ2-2	TGTGCCATCGGGACTAGCGACACCGGGGAGCTGTTTTTT	CAIGTSDTGELFF
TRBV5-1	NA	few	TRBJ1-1	TGCGCCAGCAGCGGGGCGACGAACACTGAAGCTTTCTTT	CASSGATNTEAFF
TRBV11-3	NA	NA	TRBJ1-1	TGTGCCAGCAGCTTACGGGGGGCGAACACTGAAGCTTTCTTT	CASSLRGANTEAFF
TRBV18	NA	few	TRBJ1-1	TGTGCCAGCTCACCTAACACCGGAGGGAACACTGAAGCTTTCTTT	CASSPNTGGNTEAFF
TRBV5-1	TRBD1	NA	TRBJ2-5	TGCGCCAGCACTCGGAGACAGGGGGCAGGAGAGACCCAGTACTTC	CASTRRQGAGETQYF
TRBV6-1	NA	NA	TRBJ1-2	TGTGCCAGCAGTGAAACAGCAATCTATGGCTACACCTTC	CASSETAIYGYTF
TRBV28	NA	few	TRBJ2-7	TGTGCCAGCAGTTTCGGGGTCTACGAGCAGTACTTC	CASSFGVYEQYF
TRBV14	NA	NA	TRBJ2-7	TGTGCCAGCAGCCATTCATCCTACGAGCAGTACTTC	CASSHSSYEQYF
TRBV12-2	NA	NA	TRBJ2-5	TGTGCAAGTCGCTTAATCTTCGGTCGGAGACAAGAGACCCAGTACTTC	CASRLIFGRRQETQYF
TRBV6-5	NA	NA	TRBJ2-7	TGTGCCAGCAGTTACTCGGCGGGAAGGGGAGGCTACGAGCAGTACTTC	CASSYSAGRGGYEQYF
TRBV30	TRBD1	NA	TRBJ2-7	TGTGCCTGGGGGAAAGACAGGGCGTTTAATGAGCAGTACTTC	CAWGKDRAFNEQYF
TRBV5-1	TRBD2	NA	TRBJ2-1	TGCGCCAGCAGCTTGCCGACGACTAGCGGGTCTGACAATGAGCAGTTCTTC	CASSLPTTSGSDNEQFF
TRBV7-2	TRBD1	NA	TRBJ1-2	TGTGCCAGCAGCTTTAACAGGGGTGACTATGGCTACACCTTC	CASSFNRGDYGYTF
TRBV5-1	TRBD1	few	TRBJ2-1	TGCGCCAGCAGCCGAAAATGGACAGGGGACGGGGGATTCTACAATGAGCAGTTCTTC	CASSRKWTGDGGFYNEQFF